The source of this T cell receptor beta chain is a study of blood T cell repertoires in COVID-19. Comment on this clone: Other DNA sequences within the sample encode an identical CDR3.

V dropped 2 bases and J dropped 5 bases, with 6 bases sitting between them. CDR3 length: 12 amino acids. Germline V gives CDR1 MDHEN, CDR2 SYDVKM. Sequencing used immunoSEQ multiplex PCR; TCRdb keeps in-frame clones, though not all of them. The repertoire has 250,000 to 350,000 clones, approximately 83% of them found once; the top ten carry roughly 14%. The chain carries TRBV28 and TRBJ2-5; D uncertain. The receptor was isolated from a person aged 70 to 79 with COVID-19, enrolled during active disease. Source material: peripheral blood. CDR3 protein: CASSLNGETQYF. CDR3 bases: TGTGCCAGCAGTTTAAACGGGGAGACCCAGTACTTC.